This paragraph covers one TCR beta chain sequence. What it binds is unknown. Measured with immunoSEQ multiplex PCR; TCRdb has only the in-frame clones, and not every one. The data hold around 150,000 clones, with around 81% observed a single time. Germline assignment: CDR1 SEHNR and CDR2 FQNEAQ (reference sequence). CDR3 length: 16 amino acids. The ends were cut back, 5 bases at V and 5 bases at J, with 21 bases in the middle. This entry comes from a study of cytotoxic CD8 clonotypes in ibrutinib-treated CLL. Study-wide findings and caveats: Clonality went up at ibrutinib response and then declined back toward baseline at progression. Baseline levels of clonality went above those of age-matched healthy donors and moved with circulating CD8+ T-cell counts.

Sequenced here: PBMCs, sampled after 36 months of ibrutinib treatment. The V and J genes are TRBV7-9 and TRBJ2-5; weak D call: TRBD1 (5 bases). The clonotype comes from a human donor with chronic lymphocytic leukemia. CDR3 sequence reads: CASSPPSAGRRETQYF. Written as DNA, the CDR3 is TGTGCCAGCAGCCCCCCCTCGGCAGGGCGCCGGGAGACCCAGTACTTC. The full variable domain, completed using reference TRBV7-9 and TRBJ2-5, is DTGVSQNPRHKITKRGQNVTFRCDPISEHNRLYWYRQTLGQGPEFLTYFQNEAQLEKSRLLSDRFSAERPKGSFSTLEIQRTEQGDSAMYLCASSPPSAGRRETQYFGPGTRLLVL.